Given below is one TCR beta chain in context. The entry originates in a study of control samples from healthy donors and cancer patients. Sequenced by immunoSEQ multiplex PCR; TCRdb stores in-frame clones only, minus some. The data show 140,000 or so clones, with approximately 92% seen just once and 3% to 4% held by the top ten. Trimming removed 5 bases from V and 4 bases from J; junction bases left unmatched: 4. From germline, CDR1 is KGHSH and CDR2 LQKENI. The CDR3 sequence is 13 residues long. This clonotype was obtained from a man aged 30 to 39 in good health. Sequences were obtained from blood. This rearrangement joins TRBV18 to TRBJ1-1; TRBD1 matches 7 bases. For the CDR3, the DNA is TGTGCCAGCTCAAGACAGGGCCCCACTGAAGCTTTCTTT. Its translation is CASSRQGPTEAFF.